This is a list of T cell receptor beta chains from one sample in a study of post-analysis software for immune sequencing data. Each CDR3 protein gets one entry after TCRdb re-called the PCR reads with MiXCR. Of roughly 430,000 distinct CDR3 sequences listed, 39% are singletons. Sequences were obtained from blood. Source of these receptors: a girl aged 2 to 9 with multiple sclerosis. The CDR3 runs from the conserved cysteine through the conserved F or W. The D gene is left open where the match is weak. Not every row has a clone size; where given, it reads once, few, many or a size class.

D: TRBD1
J: TRBJ1-1
V: TRBV29-1
size: many
CDR3: CSVGQAEAFF
DNA: TGCAGCGTCGGACAGGCTGAAGCTTTCTTT

D: NA
J: TRBJ2-7
V: TRBV28
size: NA
CDR3: CASSFRDGDNEQYF
DNA: TGTGCCAGCAGTTTTCGGGACGGCGACAATGAGCAGTACTTC

D: TRBD1
J: TRBJ1-1
V: TRBV7-9
size: NA
CDR3: CASSPRGQGRMNTEAFF
DNA: TGTGCCAGCAGCCCTAGAGGACAGGGCAGGATGAACACTGAGGCTTTCTTT

D: TRBD2
J: TRBJ2-3
V: TRBV6-6
size: few
CDR3: CASSLRLAGVSDTQYF
DNA: TGTGCCAGCAGTCTCCGACTAGCGGGGGTATCAGATACGCAGTATTTT

D: TRBD1
J: TRBJ2-5
V: TRBV29-1
size: NA
CDR3: CSGGGRAMRETQYF
DNA: TGCAGCGGAGGGGGCAGGGCGATGCGGGAGACCCAGTACTTC

D: NA
J: TRBJ1-2
V: TRBV10-3
size: NA
CDR3: CATLGANGDYGYTF
DNA: TGTGCCACCCTCGGGGCCAATGGAGACTATGGCTACACCTTC

D: NA
J: TRBJ2-1
V: TRBV5-1
size: NA
CDR3: CASSLAGGTKESYNEQFF
DNA: TGCGCCAGCAGCTTGGCTGGGGGCACCAAAGAGTCCTACAATGAGCAGTTCTTC

D: TRBD1
J: TRBJ2-5
V: TRBV5-1
size: NA
CDR3: CASSPGTGQETQYF
DNA: TGCGCCAGCAGCCCGGGGACAGGGCAAGAGACCCAGTACTTC

D: TRBD2
J: TRBJ2-7
V: TRBV29-1
size: NA
CDR3: CSVEGLANLSYEQYF
DNA: TGCAGCGTTGAGGGACTAGCGAACCTCTCCTACGAGCAGTACTTC

D: NA
J: TRBJ1-1
V: TRBV27
size: NA
CDR3: CASSPPRGLNTEAFF
DNA: TGTGCCAGCAGTCCTCCACGGGGGTTGAACACTGAAGCTTTCTTT

D: TRBD1
J: TRBJ1-6
V: TRBV15
size: few
CDR3: CATSPHGTANSPLHF
DNA: TGTGCCACCAGCCCCCACGGGACAGCTAATTCACCCCTCCACTTT

D: TRBD1
J: TRBJ2-7
V: TRBV12-3/TRBV12-4
size: NA
CDR3: CASRNTGGYEQYF
DNA: TGTGCCAGCAGAAACACAGGGGGCTACGAGCAGTACTTC

D: TRBD1
J: TRBJ2-7
V: TRBV19
size: few
CDR3: CASAHRDRDYEQYF
DNA: TGTGCCAGTGCGCACCGGGACAGGGACTACGAGCAGTACTTC

D: TRBD2
J: TRBJ2-3
V: TRBV3-1
size: NA
CDR3: CASSQASGASTDTQYF
DNA: TGTGCCAGCAGCCAAGCTAGCGGGGCTAGCACAGATACGCAGTATTTT

D: TRBD1
J: TRBJ2-4
V: TRBV13
size: NA
CDR3: CASSLGRRTGTYKNIQYF
DNA: TGTGCCAGCAGCTTAGGCCGAAGGACAGGGACCTACAAAAACATTCAGTACTTC

D: TRBD1
J: TRBJ1-1
V: TRBV29-1
size: NA
CDR3: CSVLQGANTEAFF
DNA: TGCAGCGTACTACAGGGGGCAAACACTGAAGCTTTCTTT

D: NA
J: TRBJ1-2
V: TRBV29-1
size: few
CDR3: CSVVGPRGLIYGYTF
DNA: TGCAGCGTTGTGGGCCCTAGGGGATTAATCTATGGCTACACCTTC

D: TRBD1
J: TRBJ2-7
V: TRBV6-2/TRBV6-3
size: few
CDR3: CASSYWTRDRPYEQYF
DNA: TGTGCCAGCAGTTACTGGACCCGGGACAGACCCTACGAGCAGTACTTC

D: TRBD1
J: TRBJ2-4
V: TRBV4-2
size: NA
CDR3: CASSQLRTGRDIQYF
DNA: TGTGCCAGCAGCCAACTGCGGACAGGGAGAGACATTCAGTACTTC

D: NA
J: TRBJ1-1
V: TRBV20-1
size: NA
CDR3: CSARSGGRMNTEAFF
DNA: TGCAGTGCTAGGTCGGGGGGCCGTATGAACACTGAAGCTTTCTTT

D: TRBD2
J: TRBJ2-7
V: TRBV20-1
size: NA
CDR3: CSASGGAHEQYF
DNA: TGCAGTGCTAGCGGGGGGGCCCACGAGCAGTACTTC

D: NA
J: TRBJ2-5
V: TRBV5-6
size: NA
CDR3: CASSLLLDSASQETQYF
DNA: TGTGCCAGCAGCTTGTTATTGGACAGCGCATCCCAAGAGACCCAGTACTTC

D: TRBD1
J: TRBJ2-1
V: TRBV7-3
size: NA
CDR3: CASSPNIGQGAGSEQFF
DNA: TGTGCCAGCAGCCCTAATATCGGGCAGGGGGCTGGAAGTGAGCAGTTCTTC

D: NA
J: TRBJ1-4
V: TRBV7-8
size: NA
CDR3: CASGLNPNEKLFF
DNA: TGTGCCAGCGGTCTTAACCCGAATGAAAAACTGTTTTTT

D: NA
J: TRBJ1-2
V: TRBV15
size: few
CDR3: CATSRDLESGYTF
DNA: TGTGCCACCAGCAGAGATCTGGAATCTGGCTACACCTTC

D: TRBD1
J: TRBJ2-4
V: TRBV20-1
size: NA
CDR3: CSARDWKGTVQGVAKNIQYF
DNA: TGCAGTGCTAGAGATTGGAAGGGGACAGTCCAAGGGGTAGCCAAAAACATTCAGTACTTC

D: NA
J: TRBJ1-1
V: TRBV7-3
size: NA
CDR3: CASSSGGANHAFF
DNA: TGTGCCAGCAGCTCGGGGGGCGCAAATCACGCTTTCTTT

D: NA
J: TRBJ1-2
V: TRBV4-1
size: NA
CDR3: CASSPPSLDGYTF
DNA: TGCGCCAGCAGCCCCCCGTCACTAGATGGCTACACCTTC

D: NA
J: TRBJ2-5
V: TRBV5-1
size: NA
CDR3: CASSRRNFEEETQYF
DNA: TGCGCCAGCAGCCGCCGCAATTTCGAAGAGGAGACCCAGTACTTC

D: NA
J: TRBJ2-5
V: TRBV7-9
size: NA
CDR3: CASCGEVSETQYF
DNA: TGTGCCAGCTGCGGAGAGGTTTCGGAGACCCAGTACTTC

D: NA
J: TRBJ1-2
V: TRBV12-3/TRBV12-4
size: NA
CDR3: CASSFGTQANYGYTF
DNA: TGTGCCAGCAGTTTTGGGACCCAGGCTAACTATGGCTACACCTTC

D: TRBD2
J: TRBJ2-3
V: TRBV6-2/TRBV6-3
size: NA
CDR3: CASSHISGRLITDTQYF
DNA: TGTGCCAGCAGCCACATTAGCGGGAGGCTTATCACAGATACGCAGTATTTT

D: TRBD2
J: TRBJ2-7
V: TRBV24-1
size: NA
CDR3: CATSESGLAGGGAYNEQYF
DNA: TGTGCCACCAGTGAATCGGGACTAGCGGGTGGTGGGGCCTACAATGAGCAGTACTTC

D: TRBD1
J: TRBJ2-4
V: TRBV4-1
size: few
CDR3: CASSQAGDRGRRENKNIQYF
DNA: TGCGCCAGCAGCCAAGCGGGGGACAGGGGACGAAGGGAGAACAAAAACATTCAGTACTTC

D: NA
J: TRBJ1-1
V: TRBV5-1
size: NA
CDR3: CASSQAIRTEAFF
DNA: TGCGCCAGCAGCCAGGCAATCAGGACTGAAGCTTTCTTT

D: TRBD2
J: TRBJ2-7
V: TRBV28
size: NA
CDR3: CASSITSGKRGEQYF
DNA: TGTGCCAGCAGTATCACTAGCGGCAAGAGGGGCGAGCAGTACTTC

D: NA
J: TRBJ1-5
V: TRBV20-1
size: few
CDR3: CSARGQFNQPQHF
DNA: TGCAGTGCTAGAGGCCAGTTCAATCAGCCCCAGCATTTT

D: TRBD1
J: TRBJ1-2
V: TRBV12-3/TRBV12-4
size: NA
CDR3: CASRGTGARRNYGYTF
DNA: TGTGCCAGCAGGGGGACAGGGGCCCGTCGGAACTATGGCTACACCTTC

D: TRBD2
J: TRBJ2-7
V: TRBV28
size: few
CDR3: CASSLPSSGSLPLLSYEQYF
DNA: TGTGCCAGCAGTTTACCTTCTAGCGGGAGTCTGCCCCTACTATCTTACGAGCAGTACTTC

D: NA
J: TRBJ1-1
V: TRBV6-6
size: NA
CDR3: CASSDYLTRNTEAFF
DNA: TGTGCCAGCAGTGATTATTTGACGAGAAACACTGAAGCTTTCTTT

D: TRBD1
J: TRBJ1-2
V: TRBV19
size: NA
CDR3: CASRDRAGVNYGYTF
DNA: TGTGCCAGTAGGGACAGGGCGGGGGTTAACTATGGCTACACCTTC

D: NA
J: TRBJ1-5
V: TRBV4-1
size: few
CDR3: CASSQRRPGHGTQPQHF
DNA: TGCGCCAGCAGCCAACGGAGACCGGGACACGGGACTCAGCCCCAGCATTTT

D: TRBD1
J: TRBJ1-2
V: TRBV7-6
size: few
CDR3: CASSLTNQGDYGYTF
DNA: TGTGCCAGCAGCTTAACGAACCAGGGGGACTATGGCTACACCTTC

D: NA
J: TRBJ2-6
V: TRBV2
size: few
CDR3: CASSEHGSGANVLTF
DNA: TGTGCCAGCAGTGAACATGGCTCTGGGGCCAACGTCCTGACTTTC